The 22 T cell receptor beta chains below were found in one sample sequenced in a study of regulatory T cells. Primers: 52 TRBV forward and 13 TRBJ reverse. TCRdb keeps only in-frame clones here, not all; method: immunoSEQ multiplex PCR. The sample carries some 20,000 clones, 93% recorded once. The sample was CD8+ T cells sorted from blood. The receptors originated from a child between 2 and 9 years old with CD3G deficiency.

The sample holds one count of this clone. This chain uses TRBV27 with TRBJ2-1; TRBD1 might be the D (5 bases). V lost 0 bases to trimming and J lost 6 bases, with 6 bases between them. Germline CDR1 and CDR2: MNHEY and SMNVEV (reference sequence). This CDR3 is 13 amino acids long. CDR3 nucleotide sequence: TGTGCCAGCAGTTTATCAGGGGTCAATGAGCAGTTCTTC. Amino acids: CASSLSGVNEQFF.

The chain employs TRBV7-9 and TRBJ2-1; D is uncertain. Germline V gene sequence: CDR1 SEHNR, CDR2 FQNEAQ (reference sequence). The CDR3 consists of 13 residues. With 2 bases removed from V and 5 bases from J, the gap between germline ends came to 7 bases. The CDR3 nucleotides read TGTGCCAGCAGCTTATTCGGACACAATGAGCAGTTCTTC. Translated, it gives CASSLFGHNEQFF.

The CDR3: CASSGGTGTDTQYF. CDR3 nucleotide sequence: TGTGCCAGCAGTGGGGGGACAGGGACAGATACGCAGTATTTT. This rearrangement joins TRBV6-1 to TRBJ2-3, with 9 bases identical to TRBD1. V was clipped by 4 bases and J by 3 bases; unmatched bases: 2. There are 14 residues in the CDR3. From germline, CDR1 is MNHNS and CDR2 SASEGT.

This clone has only one observation. J is TRBJ2-1 and V is TRBV7-9; 12 bases align to TRBD2. The CDR3 covers 15 residues. Germline values: CDR1 SEHNR, CDR2 FQNEAQ (reference sequence). J lost 5 bases, V lost 5 bases, and 4 bases had no gene match. CDR3 amino acids: CASSKTSGSHNEQFF. CDR3 DNA: TGTGCCAGCAGCAAGACTAGCGGGAGTCACAATGAGCAGTTCTTC.

The gene calls are TRBV4-1 and TRBJ2-7; weak D call: TRBD1 (6 bases). The CDR3 covers 14 residues. The V end lost 4 bases, the J end lost 3 bases, and 13 bases lay between the germline ends. Germline CDR1 is MGHRA and CDR2 is YSYEKL. CDR3 in DNA: TGCGCCAGCAGCCCAAGCACAGGGCACTACGAGCAGTACTTC. Translating it yields CASSPSTGHYEQYF.

Only a few counts were recorded for this clone. The chain combines TRBV28 with TRBJ1-1, with D unresolved. In germline, CDR1 is MDHEN, CDR2 SYDVKM. The CDR3 extends over 17 amino acids. The V and J ends lost 5 bases and 0 bases respectively, with 19 bases between them. DNA for the CDR3: TGTGCCAGCAGTGTGGGATTCGGGTCCGCCATGAACACTGAAGCTTTCTTT. Translation gives CASSVGFGSAMNTEAFF.

The gene calls are TRBV5-1 and TRBJ2-5; D remains unclear. The DNA matches TRBJ2-7 better at its end, which makes the J call doubtful. This CDR3 region has 13 residues. CDR1 is SGHRS, CDR2 YFSETQ, per germline. CDR3 residues: CASSLGAGYEQYF. The CDR3 region has the DNA TGCGCCAGCAGCTTGGGGGCAGGATACGAGCAGTACTTC.

The chain combines TRBV27 with TRBJ2-1, with 8 bases aligning to TRBD2. With 2 bases clipped from V and 6 bases from J, the junction kept 0 bases outside the gene matches. The CDR3 contains 13 residues. Germline V gene sequence: CDR1 MNHEY, CDR2 SMNVEV (reference sequence). The CDR3: CASSLAGGNEQFF. The CDR3 coding sequence is TGTGCCAGCAGTTTAGCGGGAGGCAATGAGCAGTTCTTC.

This clone is a singleton in its sample. V usage is TRBV28 and J usage is TRBJ2-7, with 8 bases lining up with TRBD1. The CDR3 covers 14 residues. The junction had 8 bases not matched to a gene; V was cut back by 5 bases and J by 5 bases. The germline V gene has CDR1 MDHEN and CDR2 SYDVKM. The CDR3 here is CASSLRQGFNEQYF. The CDR3 DNA reads TGTGCCAGCAGTCTCAGACAGGGGTTCAACGAGCAGTACTTC.

A remark on this clone: The junction departs from the called germline gene at one end, perhaps through a read error. The same CDR3 also results from other DNA sequences found in this sample. This chain links TRBV4-1 with TRBJ2-1; no definite D call. Germline V gene data show CDR1 as MGHRA and CDR2 as YSYEKL. The CDR3 spans 13 residues. CDR3 in DNA: TGTGCCAGCAGCAACGATACCCTCAATGAGCAGTTCTTC. It specifies CASSNDTLNEQFF.

The V call is TRBV6-1, the J call TRBJ2-7; the D gene is possibly TRBD2 (6 bases). CDR3 length: 13 amino acids. The germline CDR1 and CDR2 sequences are MNHNS and SASEGT. Trimming pared 5 bases from V and 4 bases from J, leaving 12 bases between. CDR3 amino acids: CASSLTSGYEQYF. In nucleotides, the CDR3 is TGTGCCAGCAGTCTGACTAGTGGGTACGAGCAGTACTTC.

The chain has TRBV5-6 and TRBJ2-4; no reliable D call. CDR3 size: 16 residues. CDR1 and CDR2 from the germline V gene are SGHDT and YYEEEE. V was clipped by 1 base and J by 1 base, with 12 bases between them. CDR3 loop: CASSLPASWAKNIQYF. CDR3 DNA: TGTGCCAGCAGCTTGCCAGCCTCCTGGGCCAAAAACATTCAGTACTTC.

This chain uses TRBV11-2 with TRBJ2-1, with 7 bases lining up with TRBD2. The V gene's germline CDR1 is SGHAT and CDR2 FQNNGV. This CDR3 has 15 residues. The J segment lost 7 bases and the V segment lost 1 base, leaving 7 bases of the junction unmatched. The CDR3 sequence is CASSLGGGRRNEQFF. CDR3 coding DNA: TGTGCCAGCAGCTTAGGGGGCGGGAGAAGGAATGAGCAGTTCTTC.

The genes are TRBV28 and TRBJ2-3; the D gene is possibly TRBD1 (6 bases). CDR3 length: 12 residues. Trimming shortened V by 3 bases and J by 6 bases, and 7 bases separated the two germline ends. Germline V CDR1 and CDR2: MDHEN, SYDVKM. Here the CDR3 DNA reads TGTGCCAGCAGTTTTCAGGGGGATACGCAGTATTTT. Protein product: CASSFQGDTQYF.

This clone was recorded only once. The chain joins TRBV28 to TRBJ2-7; TRBD1 aligns across 9 bases. There are 18 residues in the CDR3. V lost 6 bases to trimming and J lost 0 bases; unmatched junction nucleotides: 15. Germline CDR1 and CDR2: MDHEN and SYDVKM. CDR3 DNA sequence: TGTGCCAGCAGCAGAGTTCGGGACAGGGTCATTTCCTCCTACGAGCAGTACTTC. This gives the protein CASSRVRDRVISSYEQYF.

J is TRBJ2-1 and V is TRBV28; 7 bases are a match to TRBD2. Germline V gene data show CDR1 as MDHEN and CDR2 as SYDVKM. V was pared by 5 bases and J by 4 bases, with 5 bases of the junction left unmatched. This CDR3 region has 14 residues. The CDR3 DNA follows: TGTGCCAGCAGTCCCGGCGGGGGATACAATGAGCAGTTCTTC. This gives the protein CASSPGGGYNEQFF.

The CDR3 loop reads CASSALVGDKGNPDTQYF. CDR3 bases: TGTGCCAGCAGTGCCCTGGTCGGGGACAAGGGGAACCCAGATACGCAGTATTTT. This rearrangement joins TRBV2 to TRBJ2-3, with D possibly being TRBD1 (6 bases). CDR1 is SNHLY and CDR2 is FYNNEI in the germline V gene. V was trimmed by 4 bases and J by 4 bases, leaving 24 bases between them. The CDR3 contains 18 residues.

The V and J genes are TRBV7-3 and TRBJ2-7, with D perhaps matching TRBD2 (6 bases). This CDR3 comprises 14 residues. V shed 5 bases and J shed 0 bases, with 11 bases lying between them. Looked up from germline, CDR1 is SGHTA and CDR2 is FQGTGA. The chain's CDR3 is CASSEAGPSYEQYF. CDR3 nucleotide sequence: TGTGCCAGCAGCGAGGCGGGACCCTCCTACGAGCAGTACTTC. Full variable domain (outside the CDR3, taken from reference TRBV7-3 and TRBJ2-7): GAGVSQTPSNKVTEKGKYVELRCDPISGHTALYWYRQSLGQGPEFLIYFQGTGAADDSGLPNDRFFAVRPEGSVSTLKIQRTERGDSAVYLCASSEAGPSYEQYFGPGTRLTVT.

The gene calls are TRBV11-2 and TRBJ2-2; D unresolved. The CDR3 totals 14 residues. V gave up 3 bases and J gave up 2 bases, with 7 bases separating them. Germline assignment: CDR1 SGHAT and CDR2 FQNNGV. For the CDR3, the DNA is TGTGCCAGCAGCTTTGGCAGAAACACCGGGGAGCTGTTTTTT. It encodes CASSFGRNTGELFF.

The chain has TRBV6-1 and TRBJ2-7; 9 bases are a match to TRBD1. The CDR3 is 14 amino acids. Germline values: CDR1 MNHNS, CDR2 SASEGT. The junction had 8 bases not matched to a gene; V was cut back by 4 bases and J by 7 bases. The CDR3 spells CASSAPGQGMEQYF. The CDR3 DNA is TGTGCCAGCAGTGCACCGGGACAGGGTATGGAGCAGTACTTC.

The chain carries TRBV28 and TRBJ2-7; TRBD1 matches 8 bases. From germline, CDR1 is MDHEN and CDR2 SYDVKM. Unmatched junction bases numbered 12, after V lost 5 bases and J lost 3 bases. The CDR3 has 16 amino acids. CDR3 in amino acids: CASSPYNGGTGYEQYF. In DNA, the CDR3 is TGTGCCAGCAGTCCTTACAATGGGGGGACAGGCTACGAGCAGTACTTC.

This chain links TRBV7-9 with TRBJ1-2, with D uncertain. V gave up 3 bases and J gave up 8 bases, with 13 bases separating them. The CDR3 has 13 amino acids. Germline-derived CDR1 and CDR2 are SEHNR and FQNEAQ (reference sequence). The CDR3 nucleotides read TGTGCCAGCAGCTTCGGTAGTGCTAACGGCTACACCTTC. It yields the protein CASSFGSANGYTF.